This section outlines one TCR beta chain sequence together with its context. This sample was included in a study of CD8+ T cells in alopecia areata. For the study at large: Treated patients were given oral tofacitinib, which was dosed at 5 to 10 mg twice daily.

RNA, once extracted, was reverse transcribed into cDNA for use as the sequencing template. Data came from immunoSEQ multiplex PCR; TCRdb stores just in-frame clones and leaves some out. The profile shows around 65,000 clones, more than 40% of them singletons. The CDR3 loop spans 17 amino acids. Germline loops: CDR1 MGHRA, CDR2 YSYEKL. Trimming took off 5 bases at V and 0 bases at J, with 17 bases between the two ends. Peripheral blood, together with lesional scalp punch biopsies, was collected from alopecia areata patients. This receptor was taken from a human donor with alopecia areata. This specimen was CD8+ T cells sorted from blood, taken at week 0. The rearrangement links TRBV4-1 to TRBJ2-1, with a tentative D call TRBD2 (7 bases). In nucleotides, the CDR3 is TGCGCCAGCAGCTCGCTCGGGGGCGGGAGCTCCTACAATGAGCAGTTCTTC. As protein: CASSSLGGGSSYNEQFF.